This T cell receptor beta chain was documented in a study of T cell responses to AZD1222 COVID-19 vaccine. Germline CDR1 SGHTA, CDR2 FQGTGA. CDR3 length: 16 amino acids. The V end lost 2 bases, the J end lost 0 bases, and 11 bases lay between the germline ends. Study-level results: The donors showed a predominance of white British ancestry and of females, with possible underestimation of clonal diversity. As reported, nearly half of all spike-specific TCRs target variant regions that are unmutated. Repertoire samples came only from after the peak T cell response. Baseline testing showed seropositivity in only a handful of AZD1222 recipients.

A word on this clone: What it binds is not known.

Sequencing used immunoSEQ multiplex PCR; TCRdb keeps in-frame clones, though not all of them. The repertoire includes approximately 160,000 clones, approximately 90% of them detected once, and around 3% sits in the top ten. The TCR was taken from an adult in good health. The sequencing here drew on peripheral blood, taken on day 0 of AZD1222 vaccination. The rearrangement uses TRBV7-3 and TRBJ2-1; D gene ambiguous. CDR3 coding DNA: TGTGCCAGCAGCTTAGGTGCCCGGAGCTCCTACAATGAGCAGTTCTTC. Amino acids: CASSLGARSSYNEQFF.